This TCR beta chain was captured by sequencing in a study of T cells after yellow fever vaccination. Study-level results: Only a minor proportion of clonotypes was detected across both CD4 and CD8 compartments. Weaker, the secondary response peaked sooner, at day 5 versus 15.

TCR cDNA, made by 5'RACE template switching, carried an added universal primer site and UMIs. TCRdb reprocessed the 5' RACE reads with MiXCR, giving one entry per CDR3 protein. The table has 360,000 or so distinct CDR3 sequences, roughly 11% seen once. Looked up from germline, CDR1 is KGHSH and CDR2 is LQKENI. V was clipped by 2 bases and J by 7 bases, with 12 bases between them. CDR3 size: 13 residues. This clonotype turned up a few times. Its antigen remains unidentified. The sample was PBMCs, taken on the day of the first yellow fever vaccination. This sequence originates from a man aged 18-30 years who received the YFV17D yellow fever vaccine. The V gene is TRBV18, the J gene TRBJ2-7, with D maybe TRBD1 (5 bases). CDR3 coding DNA: TGTGCCAGCTCACCATCAGGGTTGGGGGAGCAGTACGTC. This translates into CASSPSGLGEQYV.